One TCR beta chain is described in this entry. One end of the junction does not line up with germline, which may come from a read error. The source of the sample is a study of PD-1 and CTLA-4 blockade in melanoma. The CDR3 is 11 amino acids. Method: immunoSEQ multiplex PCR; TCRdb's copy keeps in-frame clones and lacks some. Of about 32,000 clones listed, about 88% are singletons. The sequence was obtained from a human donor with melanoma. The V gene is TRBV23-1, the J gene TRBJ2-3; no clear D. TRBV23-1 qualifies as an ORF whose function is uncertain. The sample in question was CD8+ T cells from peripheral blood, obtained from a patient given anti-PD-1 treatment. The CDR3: CASSLSGPQVF. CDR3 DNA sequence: TGCGCCAGCAGTCTTTCTGGGCCGCAGGTTTTT.